This passage covers 30 T cell receptor beta chains from one sample sequenced in a study of T cells in Graves' hyperthyroidism and ophthalmopathy. RNA transcripts were the template for amplifying TCR beta CDR3 regions. Initially, a first-round RT-PCR of the TCR CDR3 employed the HTBI primer set. TCRdb recomputed calls from the multiplex PCR reads with MiXCR, one row per CDR3 protein. The table has 500,000 to 550,000 distinct CDR3 sequences, 20% to 25% seen once. The material sequenced was blood. Receptor source: a man between 18 and 29 years old with Graves' hyperthyroidism.

The chain carries TRBV10-2 and TRBJ2-7, with D perhaps matching TRBD1 or TRBD2 (6 bases each). This CDR3 contains 13 residues. Germline V lookup: CDR1 WSHSY, CDR2 SAAADI. V gave up 7 bases and J gave up 6 bases, with 16 bases separating them. CDR3 region: CASTSSGASEQYF. CDR3 DNA sequence: TGCGCCAGCACGAGTTCGGGGGCCTCCGAGCAGTACTTC.

CDR3 sequence reads: CASSLGRAVTNYGYTF. The CDR3 bases are TGTGCCAGCAGCTTAGGCCGGGCAGTGACTAACTATGGCTACACCTTC. The chain links TRBV11-1 to TRBJ1-2, with D unresolved. V was clipped by 1 base and J by 0 bases, with 12 bases between them. CDR1 is SGHAT and CDR2 is FQDESV in the germline V gene (reference sequence). This CDR3 region has 16 residues.

This chain links TRBV4-1 with TRBJ1-2; D is perhaps TRBD1 (5 bases). The germline V gene has CDR1 MGHRA and CDR2 YSYEKL. The ends were cut back, 0 bases at V and 7 bases at J, with 15 bases in the middle. The CDR3 is made up of 15 amino acids. The CDR3 bases are TGCGCCAGCAGCCAAGAGGTCGGCAGGGTTCTTGGCTACACCTTC. This codes for CASSQEVGRVLGYTF.

This clonotype was observed many times. The gene calls are TRBV19 and TRBJ1-2; D is uncertain. The CDR3 sequence is 13 residues long. The germline V and J ends were trimmed by 9 bases and 2 bases, with 13 bases remaining between them. Looked up from germline, CDR1 is LNHDA and CDR2 is SQIVND (reference sequence). This chain's CDR3 is CASSDGRNYGYTF. The CDR3 DNA sequence: TGTGCCAGCTCGGACGGCAGAAACTATGGCTACACCTTC.

As to this clonotype: This may be a read error: a much more frequent sequence differs by one nucleotide. No conserved phenylalanine or tryptophan ends this CDR3, so it is likely a read error. The genes are TRBV24-1 and TRBJ2-2, with a tentative D call TRBD1 (6 bases). The CDR3 covers 14 residues. Trimming took off 9 bases at V and 0 bases at J, with 10 bases between the two ends. The germline V gene has CDR1 KGHDR and CDR2 SFDVKD. CDR3 protein: CATGTGSNTGELFL. The CDR3 nucleotides read TGTGCCACCGGAACAGGGTCGAACACCGGGGAGCTGTTTTTG.

This clonotype was observed at least ten times. The CDR3 sequence is CASSPQTGRNTIYF. In DNA, the CDR3 is TGTGCCAGCAGTCCACAGACAGGCCGAAACACCATATATTTT. The rearrangement links TRBV28 to TRBJ1-3, with a weak D call TRBD1 (6 bases). The germline CDR1 and CDR2 sequences are MDHEN and SYDVKM. CDR3 length: 14 residues. Between the trimmed V and J ends, which lost 5 bases and 5 bases, there was a span of 13 bases.

This clonotype was detected ten times or more. This could be a read error, since a much larger clone is one nucleotide away. V is TRBV6-2 or TRBV6-3 and J is TRBJ2-7, with 7 bases lining up with TRBD1. V lost 5 bases, J lost 1 base, and 2 bases stayed unmatched. This CDR3 has 13 residues. CDR1 is MNHEY, CDR2 SVGEGT, per germline. The CDR3 nucleotides are TGTGCCAGCAGTCGGGGACAGTCCTACGAGCAGTACTTC. It translates to CASSRGQSYEQYF.

In this sample, this clonotype turned up many times. The V call is TRBV28, the J call TRBJ2-5; the D gene is possibly TRBD2 (5 bases). The CDR3 runs to 15 residues. In germline, CDR1 is MDHEN, CDR2 SYDVKM. V was pared by 3 bases and J by 6 bases, with 17 bases between. This chain's CDR3 is CASSFLAATKQTQYF. The CDR3, as DNA: TGTGCCAGCAGTTTTCTAGCTGCGACCAAACAGACCCAGTACTTC.

Many counts were recorded for this clonotype. The genes are TRBV12-3 or TRBV12-4 and TRBJ2-7; D ambiguous. Trimming took off 5 bases at V and 2 bases at J, with 7 bases between the two ends. The CDR3 loop spans 12 amino acids. CDR3 sequence: CASSTRTYEQYF. The CDR3 DNA reads TGTGCCAGCAGTACCCGAACCTACGAGCAGTACTTC.

This clonotype was found once. Given a much more abundant clone one base away, this may be a read error. The chain recombines TRBV2 with TRBJ2-7; D is undetermined. Looked up from germline, CDR1 is SNHLY and CDR2 is FYNNEI. The V gene lost 3 bases and the J gene lost 6 bases, with 3 bases spanning the gap. The length of the CDR3 is 10 residues. The CDR3 DNA reads TGTGCCAGCAGTGACAGCGAGCAGTACTTC. Encoded protein: CASSDSEQYF.

This clonotype was seen ten or more times. The rearrangement links TRBV28 to TRBJ2-7; 10 bases are a match to TRBD1. Germline V CDR1 and CDR2: MDHEN, SYDVKM. The CDR3 consists of 15 residues. Trimming took 2 bases from V and 3 from J; bases not matched to a gene: 4. As DNA, the CDR3 is TGTGCCAGCAGTTTAAGGGACAGGGGACGCTACGAGCAGTACTTC. It translates to CASSLRDRGRYEQYF.

This clonotype was counted at least ten times. This chain uses TRBV6-1 with TRBJ1-2; TRBD1 is a possible D gene (5 bases). CDR3 length: 14 residues. CDR1 is MNHNS, CDR2 SASEGT, per germline. Trimming removed 3 bases at V and 3 bases at J, with 11 bases between. CDR3 sequence reads: CASSDQGVYYGYTF. The CDR3 region has the DNA TGTGCCAGCAGTGACCAGGGCGTGTACTATGGCTACACCTTC.

This clonotype was seen repeatedly, ten times or more. CDR3 loop: CASSLGLAGVYEQYF. CDR3 nucleotides: TGTGCCAGCAGCTTAGGACTAGCGGGGGTATACGAGCAGTACTTC. J is TRBJ2-7 and V is TRBV11-2, with 12 nucleotides matching TRBD2. Germline CDR1 and CDR2: SGHAT and FQNNGV. The CDR3 spans 15 residues. V lost 1 base and J lost 4; bases outside the gene matches: 2.

In this sample, this clonotype turned up many times. This chain joins TRBV7-8 and TRBJ2-7; D is perhaps TRBD1 or TRBD2 (5 bases each). The germline V gene has CDR1 SGHVS and CDR2 FQNEAQ. The CDR3 sequence is 14 residues long. V dropped 5 bases and J dropped 5 bases, with 16 bases sitting between them. CDR3 DNA sequence: TGTGCCAGCAGCCTTGGGGGTAGCGCTAACGAGCAGTACTTC. As protein: CASSLGGSANEQYF.

V gene TRBV13 combines with J gene TRBJ2-5, with TRBD2 matching 15 bases. V was clipped by 3 bases and J by 4 bases; unmatched bases: 3. This CDR3 contains 16 residues. CDR1 is PRHDT and CDR2 is FYEKMQ in the germline V gene (reference sequence). For the CDR3, the DNA is TGTGCCAGCAGCTTCCGGACTAGCGGGGGGGGAGAGACCCAGTACTTC. As protein: CASSFRTSGGGETQYF.

This clonotype was observed a few times. V and J are TRBV9 and TRBJ2-5; TRBD2 agrees at 9 bases. The CDR3 extends over 16 amino acids. Germline values: CDR1 SGDLS, CDR2 YYNGEE. V lost 0 bases, J lost 4 bases, and 7 bases stayed unmatched. CDR3 amino acids: CASSVEAGGLGETQYF. The CDR3 nucleotides are TGTGCCAGCAGCGTAGAGGCGGGGGGGCTGGGAGAGACCCAGTACTTC.

This clonotype has just a few counts. The chain recombines TRBV5-1 with TRBJ1-2; 9 nucleotides align to TRBD1. Germline-derived CDR1 and CDR2 are SGHRS and YFSETQ. The CDR3 sequence is 16 residues long. V was clipped by 0 bases and J by 0 bases; unmatched bases: 3. The DNA for the CDR3 is TGCGCCAGCAGCTTGGTGGACAGGGGAGCTAACTATGGCTACACCTTC. Its translation is CASSLVDRGANYGYTF.

This clonotype was counted many times. V is TRBV6-5 and J is TRBJ1-1, with 7 bases identical to TRBD1. Losses at the gene ends were 0 bases for V and 4 bases for J; bases not matched to a gene: 5. Germline CDR1 and CDR2: MNHEY and SVGAGI. CDR3 length: 15 residues. The CDR3 reads CASSYSGTAGTEAFF. The CDR3 DNA reads TGTGCCAGCAGTTACTCCGGGACAGCGGGCACTGAAGCTTTCTTT.

This clonotype was picked up a small number of times. An end of the junction does not agree with germline; a read error may underlie this. The V and J genes are TRBV5-1 and TRBJ2-2, with TRBD1 matching over 8 bases. Per the germline V gene, CDR1 is SGHRS and CDR2 is YFSETQ. The CDR3 totals 15 residues. Here the CDR3 DNA reads TGCGCCAGCAGCTTTTCAGGGGGCGCCACCGGGGAGCTGTGTTTT. Translation: CASSFSGGATGELCF.

The chain couples TRBV2 to TRBJ1-1; D call uncertain. CDR3 length: 13 residues. Trimming left V 3 bases short and J 6 bases short, with 11 bases between. In germline, CDR1 is SNHLY, CDR2 FYNNEI. CDR3 region: CASSDFREAEAFF. CDR3 nucleotide sequence: TGTGCCAGCAGTGATTTCCGGGAAGCTGAAGCTTTCTTT. The full variable domain, rest sourced from reference TRBV2 and TRBJ1-1, is EPEVTQTPSHQVTQMGQEVILRCVPISNHLYFYWYRQILGQKVEFLVSFYNNEISEKSEIFDDQFSVERPDGSNFTLKIRSTKLEDSAMYFCASSDFREAEAFFGQGTRLTVV.

This clonotype was observed at least ten times. In nucleotides, the CDR3 is TGTGCCAGCAGGCCCGGGACTAGCGGGTCCCAAGAGACCCAGTACTTC. Amino acid sequence: CASRPGTSGSQETQYF. This chain joins TRBV6-1 and TRBJ2-5; 12 positions agree with TRBD2. CDR1 and CDR2 (germline): MNHNS, SASEGT. The CDR3 has 16 residues. V gave up 6 bases and J gave up 1 base; unmatched junction bases: 6.

Concerning this clonotype: This may be a read error, as it is one base from a much larger clone. J is TRBJ1-5 and V is TRBV20-1; 9 bases match TRBD1. Trimming at V came to 3 bases and at J to 7 bases, leaving 13 bases not matched to a gene. Germline CDR1 and CDR2: DFQATT and SNEGSKA (reference sequence). The CDR3 is 16 residues long. The CDR3 reads CSARCPGRDRDQPQHF. CDR3 in DNA: TGCAGTGCTAGGTGCCCTGGCCGGGACAGGGACCAGCCCCAGCATTTT.

This clonotype appeared many times. The chain combines TRBV10-3 with TRBJ2-7; 9 bases match TRBD1. CDR1 and CDR2 (germline): ENHRY, SYGVKD. Trimming removed 5 bases from V and 0 bases from J; junction bases left unmatched: 14. CDR3 length: 18 amino acids. The CDR3 DNA is TGTGCCATCAGTCCCGGACCCGACAGGGGGGGGGGCTCCTACGAGCAGTACTTC. Translating it yields CAISPGPDRGGGSYEQYF.

The sample holds a few counts of this clonotype. The genes are TRBV9 and TRBJ2-7; TRBD2 might be the D (5 bases). The germline V and J ends were trimmed by 3 bases and 7 bases, with 14 bases remaining between them. The CDR3 totals 13 residues. Per germline, CDR1 SGDLS and CDR2 YYNGEE. CDR3 sequence: CASSARGLGEQYF. For the CDR3, the DNA is TGTGCCAGCAGCGCCCGAGGGTTAGGGGAGCAGTACTTC.

This clonotype appeared many times. The J gene is TRBJ2-5, the V gene TRBV4-1, with 9 bases matching TRBD2. The CDR3 covers 14 residues. Germline V gene data show CDR1 as MGHRA and CDR2 as YSYEKL. V shed 2 bases, J shed 5 bases, and the junction held 3 bases outside the gene matches. CDR3 nucleotide sequence: TGCGCCAGCAGCCAATTCGGACTAGCGGAGACCCAGTACTTC. Its translation: CASSQFGLAETQYF.

The gene calls are TRBV6-5 and TRBJ1-1; TRBD1 matches 7 bases. Germline V CDR1 and CDR2: MNHEY, SVGAGI. The CDR3 is 14 residues long. The J segment lost 4 bases and the V segment lost 2 bases, leaving 4 bases of the junction unmatched. The CDR3 sequence is CASSYATGTTEAFF. In DNA form, the CDR3 reads TGTGCCAGCAGTTACGCGACAGGGACCACTGAAGCTTTCTTT.

Only a few counts were recorded for this clonotype. This chain links TRBV20-1 with TRBJ2-2, with D possibly matching TRBD1 (5 bases). The CDR3 sequence is 14 residues long. Germline loops: CDR1 DFQATT, CDR2 SNEGSKA (reference sequence). V was shortened by 0 bases and J by 5 bases, with 10 bases between the two germline ends. CDR3 sequence reads: CSAREGVITGELFF. The CDR3 nucleotides are TGCAGTGCTAGAGAAGGGGTCATAACCGGGGAGCTGTTTTTT.

Many counts were recorded for this clonotype. The J gene is TRBJ1-5, the V gene TRBV12-3 or TRBV12-4; D is possibly TRBD1 (5 bases). The CDR3 runs 15 residues. V was shortened by 3 bases and J by 0 bases, with 9 bases between the two germline ends. Here the CDR3 reads CASSFRDYSNQPQHF. For the CDR3, the DNA is TGTGCCAGCAGTTTCAGGGATTATAGCAATCAGCCCCAGCATTTT.

The table lists this clonotype with many counts. The chain uses TRBV11-2 and TRBJ1-1; 9 nucleotides agree with TRBD1. This CDR3 has 15 residues. CDR1 and CDR2 from the germline V gene are SGHAT and FQNNGV. V was pared by 5 bases and J by 3 bases, with 7 bases of the junction left unmatched. The DNA of the CDR3 is TGTGCCAGCAGCCCGGGGACAGGGATGTACACTGAAGCTTTCTTT. This sequence encodes CASSPGTGMYTEAFF.

V is TRBV4-1 and J is TRBJ2-3; 12 nucleotides match TRBD2. The J segment lost 3 bases and the V segment lost 1 base, leaving 5 bases of the junction unmatched. CDR3 length: 17 amino acids. Germline CDR1 is MGHRA and CDR2 is YSYEKL. CDR3 residues: CASSQGWTSGVTDTQYF. Here the CDR3 DNA reads TGCGCCAGCAGCCAAGGGTGGACTAGCGGGGTAACAGATACGCAGTATTTT.